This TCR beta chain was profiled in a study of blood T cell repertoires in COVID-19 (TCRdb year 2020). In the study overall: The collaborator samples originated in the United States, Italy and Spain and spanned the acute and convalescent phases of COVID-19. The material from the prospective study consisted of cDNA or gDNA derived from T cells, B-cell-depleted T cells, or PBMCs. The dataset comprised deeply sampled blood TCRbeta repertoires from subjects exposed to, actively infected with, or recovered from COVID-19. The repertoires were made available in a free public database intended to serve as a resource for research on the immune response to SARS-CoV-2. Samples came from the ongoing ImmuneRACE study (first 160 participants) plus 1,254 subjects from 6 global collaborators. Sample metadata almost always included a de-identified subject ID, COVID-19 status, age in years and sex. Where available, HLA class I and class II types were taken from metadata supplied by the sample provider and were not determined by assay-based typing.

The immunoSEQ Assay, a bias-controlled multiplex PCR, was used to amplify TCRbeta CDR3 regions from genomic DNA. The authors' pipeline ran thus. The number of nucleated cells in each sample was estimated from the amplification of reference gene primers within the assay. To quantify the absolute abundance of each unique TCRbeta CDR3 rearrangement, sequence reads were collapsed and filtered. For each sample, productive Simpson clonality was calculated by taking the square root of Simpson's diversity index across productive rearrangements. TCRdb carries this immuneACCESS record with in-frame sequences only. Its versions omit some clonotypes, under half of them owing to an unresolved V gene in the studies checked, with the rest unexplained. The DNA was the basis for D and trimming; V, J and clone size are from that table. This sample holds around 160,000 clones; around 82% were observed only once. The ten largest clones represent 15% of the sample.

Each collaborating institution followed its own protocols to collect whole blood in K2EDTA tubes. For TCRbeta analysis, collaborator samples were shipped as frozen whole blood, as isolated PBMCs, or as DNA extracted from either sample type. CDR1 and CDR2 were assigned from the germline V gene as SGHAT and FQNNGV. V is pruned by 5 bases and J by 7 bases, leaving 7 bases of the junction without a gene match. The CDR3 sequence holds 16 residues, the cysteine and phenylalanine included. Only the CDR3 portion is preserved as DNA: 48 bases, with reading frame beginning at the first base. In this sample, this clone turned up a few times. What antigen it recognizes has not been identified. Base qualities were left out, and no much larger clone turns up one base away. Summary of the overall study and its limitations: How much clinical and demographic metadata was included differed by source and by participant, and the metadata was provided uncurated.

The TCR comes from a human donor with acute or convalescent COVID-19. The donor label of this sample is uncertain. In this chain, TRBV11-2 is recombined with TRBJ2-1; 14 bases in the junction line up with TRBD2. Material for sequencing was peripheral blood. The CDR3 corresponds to CASSTTGLAGANEQFF. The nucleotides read TGTGCCAGCAGCACGACGGGACTAGCGGGGGCAAATGAGCAGTTCTTC. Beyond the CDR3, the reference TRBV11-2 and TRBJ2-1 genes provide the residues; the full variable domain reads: EAGVAQSPRYKIIEKRQSVAFWCNPISGHATLYWYQQILGQGPKLLIQFQNNGVVDDSQLPKDRFSAERLKGVDSTLKIQPAKLEDSAVYLCASSTTGLAGANEQFFGPGTRLTVL.